This TCR beta chain was profiled in a study of CD8+ T cells in alopecia areata. About the study: The SALT score measured affected scalp surface percentage in treated patients. Study results and caveats: Normal skin's resident alphabeta T cells are sequenced alongside lesional scalp T cells. In scalp and blood, many expanded lesional clones persisted during tofacitinib.

It was cDNA, reverse transcribed from extracted RNA, that served as the sequencing template. Libraries were prepared by immunoSEQ multiplex PCR; TCRdb keeps only in-frame clonotypes and omits some of them. Found here are 110,000 to 150,000 clones, 50% to 65% of them singletons; the top ten hold approximately 15%. A word on this clone: Its antigen is undetermined.

Treatment: oral pan-JAK inhibitor, 5-10 mg twice daily. Looked up from germline, CDR1 is SEHNR and CDR2 is FQNEAQ (reference sequence). V trimming: 3 bases; J trimming: 8 bases; junction bases outside the gene matches: 5. The CDR3 is 14 residues long. This receptor was identified in a human donor with alopecia areata. The sequences come from CD8+ T cells sorted from blood, collected at week 4, from a patient treated with tofacitinib. The chain couples TRBV7-9 to TRBJ1-4; 8 bases fit TRBD1. The CDR3 sequence is CASSFSGTGEKLFF. The DNA for the CDR3 is TGTGCCAGCAGCTTTTCCGGGACAGGAGAAAAACTGTTTTTT.